This is a list of T cell receptor beta chains from one sample in a study of T cells in Graves' hyperthyroidism and ophthalmopathy. TCRdb re-derived calls from the multiplex PCR reads in MiXCR, one entry per CDR3 protein. The repertoire includes around 500,000 distinct CDR3 sequences, about 14% of them detected once, and 11% to 15% sits in the top ten. The sequenced sample was blood. The receptors were sampled from a woman in her thirties or forties with Graves' hyperthyroidism. Each CDR3 is given with its conserved first and last residue. D genes are given only for firm matches. Not all rows give a size; the values are once, few, many and, for expanded clones, a class.

j_call clone_size d_call v_call cdr3_aa cdr3_nt
TRBJ2-1 many TRBD2 TRBV7-6 CASSLGGGLAGVLYNEQFF TGTGCCAGCAGCTTAGGGGGGGGGCTAGCGGGAGTTCTGTACAATGAGCAGTTCTTC
TRBJ2-1 many TRBD1 TRBV5-1 CASSGDRSAFNEQFF TGCGCCAGCAGCGGGGACAGGTCGGCTTTCAATGAGCAGTTCTTC
TRBJ1-1 NA TRBD1 TRBV19 CASSITGANTEAFF TGTGCCAGTAGTATCACAGGGGCGAACACTGAAGCTTTCTTT
TRBJ2-1 few NA TRBV6-6 CASSYGASHQFF TGTGCCAGCAGTTACGGGGCCTCCCACCAGTTCTTC
TRBJ2-7 many NA TRBV4-1 CASSPTAGEQYF TGCGCCAGCAGCCCAACGGCGGGGGAGCAGTACTTC
TRBJ2-7 many NA TRBV27 CASRPGSGSYEQYF TGTGCCAGCAGGCCCGGGAGCGGCTCCTACGAGCAGTACTTC
TRBJ1-2 few NA TRBV29-1 CSVRGAYGYTF TGCAGCGTACGGGGAGCCTATGGCTACACCTTC
TRBJ1-1 many NA TRBV6-1 CASSVVNGMNTEAFF TGTGCCAGCAGTGTAGTCAACGGCATGAACACTGAAGCTTTCTTT
TRBJ2-2 many NA TRBV28 CASSFNVGGELFF TGTGCCAGCAGTTTTAATGTGGGAGGGGAGCTGTTTTTT
TRBJ2-2 NA NA TRBV5-1 CASSLAVYHTEGTGELFF TGTGCCAGCAGCTTGGCCGTGTATCATACCGAGGGCACCGGGGAGCTGTTTTTT
TRBJ1-1 NA NA TRBV4-1 CASSQMGFRGKNTEAFF TGCGCCAGCAGCCAAATGGGCTTTAGGGGAAAGAACACTGAAGCTTTCTTT
TRBJ2-7 NA TRBD2 TRBV5-1 CASSLSGKFLDEQYF TGCGCCAGCAGCCTTAGCGGGAAGTTCCTGGACGAGCAGTACTTC
TRBJ1-5 NA NA TRBV19 CASSIDTANSNQPQHF TGTGCCAGTAGTATAGATACGGCGAATTCCAATCAGCCCCAGCATTTT
TRBJ2-2 few NA TRBV7-8 CASSLDITTTGELFF TGTGCCAGCAGCTTAGATATTACGACCACCGGGGAGCTGTTTTTT
TRBJ2-3 many TRBD2 TRBV4-1 CASSQVLAGGTDTQYF TGCGCCAGCAGCCAAGTACTAGCGGGAGGGACAGATACGCAGTATTTT
TRBJ1-5 many TRBD1 TRBV3-1 CASSLSGGIQPQHF TGTGCCAGCAGCCTGTCAGGGGGCATACAGCCCCAGCATTTT
TRBJ2-1 NA NA TRBV19 CASGLGHSSSYNEQFF TGTGCCAGTGGACTGGGACATTCGAGCTCCTACAATGAGCAGTTCTTC
TRBJ2-5 NA TRBD1 TRBV28 CASSGQGTYQETQYF TGTGCCAGCAGTGGACAGGGGACATACCAAGAGACCCAGTACTTC
TRBJ1-6 many NA TRBV3-1 CASSPAKGSPLHF TGTGCCAGCAGCCCCGCCAAGGGGTCACCCCTCCACTTT
TRBJ1-3 many NA TRBV20-1 CSARFGGNTIYF TGCAGTGCTAGGTTTGGGGGAAACACCATATATTTT
TRBJ1-5 many NA TRBV5-1 CASSLRAAVAQTNSNQPQHF TGCGCCAGCAGCTTGAGAGCAGCTGTTGCCCAGACGAATAGCAATCAGCCCCAGCATTTT
TRBJ1-3 NA TRBD1 TRBV6-5 CASSYSPRLTTGASGNTIYF TGTGCCAGCAGTTACTCGCCCAGGCTCACGACAGGGGCGTCTGGAAACACCATATATTTT
TRBJ2-7 NA NA TRBV9 CASSVGETYEQYF TGTGCCAGCAGCGTCGGTGAAACCTACGAGCAGTACTTC